The 5 T cell receptor beta chains in this list originate from one sample, sequenced in a study of blood T cell repertoires in COVID-19. Using immunoSEQ multiplex PCR, the repertoire was profiled, and TCRdb retains in-frame clones only, with some absent. The table shows fewer than 300,000 clones, with about 89% occurring only once. Sequenced input: peripheral blood. The receptors originated from a man between 35 and 55 years old who had recovered from COVID-19.

The chain is built from TRBV5-1 and TRBJ2-7, with 11 positions matching TRBD1. The CDR3 is made up of 15 amino acids. Trimming removed 4 bases from V and 6 bases from J; junction bases left unmatched: 9. The germline V gene encodes CDR1 SGHRS and CDR2 YFSETQ. CDR3 coding DNA: TGCGCCAGCAGCAGGACAGGGGGCGCGACGGGCGAGCAGTACTTC. This encodes CASSRTGGATGEQYF.

The V gene is TRBV10-2, the J gene TRBJ2-1; 10 bases are shared with TRBD2. From germline, CDR1 is WSHSY and CDR2 SAAADI. This CDR3 is built from 15 residues. V lost 4 bases to trimming and J lost 4 bases; unmatched junction nucleotides: 4. The CDR3 sequence: CASSAGLAAYNEQFF. In DNA form, the CDR3 reads TGCGCCAGCAGTGCCGGACTAGCGGCTTACAATGAGCAGTTCTTC.

The chain couples TRBV10-1 to TRBJ1-4; D possibly corresponds to TRBD1 (5 bases). The germline V gene has CDR1 WNHNN and CDR2 SYGVQD (reference sequence). Trimming shortened V by 5 bases and J by 7 bases, and 14 bases separated the two germline ends. CDR3 size: 14 residues. DNA of the CDR3: TGCGCCAGCAGTCCCACCTTGGGGGGTGAAAAACTGTTTTTT. Protein: CASSPTLGGEKLFF.

The chain is built from TRBV6-5 and TRBJ2-7; TRBD2 aligns across 11 bases. There are 15 residues in the CDR3. The J segment lost 7 bases and the V segment lost 10 bases, leaving 15 bases of the junction unmatched. CDR1 MNHEY and CDR2 SVGAGI come from the germline V gene. Here the CDR3 reads CATKTVLAGVGEQYF. CDR3 coding DNA: TGTGCCACCAAAACCGTACTAGCGGGAGTGGGAGAGCAGTACTTC.

V and J are TRBV7-3 and TRBJ2-2; D is possibly TRBD1 (5 bases). CDR3 length equals 14 residues. The V and J ends lost 4 bases and 4 bases respectively, with 10 bases between them. The germline gives CDR1 SGHTA, CDR2 FQGTGA. The CDR3 sequence: CASSSEGATGELFF. CDR3 coding DNA: TGTGCCAGCAGCTCGGAAGGGGCCACCGGGGAGCTGTTTTTT. The whole variable domain, remainder taken from reference TRBV7-3 and TRBJ2-2, is GAGVSQTPSNKVTEKGKYVELRCDPISGHTALYWYRQSLGQGPEFLIYFQGTGAADDSGLPNDRFFAVRPEGSVSTLKIQRTERGDSAVYLCASSSEGATGELFFGEGSRLTVL.